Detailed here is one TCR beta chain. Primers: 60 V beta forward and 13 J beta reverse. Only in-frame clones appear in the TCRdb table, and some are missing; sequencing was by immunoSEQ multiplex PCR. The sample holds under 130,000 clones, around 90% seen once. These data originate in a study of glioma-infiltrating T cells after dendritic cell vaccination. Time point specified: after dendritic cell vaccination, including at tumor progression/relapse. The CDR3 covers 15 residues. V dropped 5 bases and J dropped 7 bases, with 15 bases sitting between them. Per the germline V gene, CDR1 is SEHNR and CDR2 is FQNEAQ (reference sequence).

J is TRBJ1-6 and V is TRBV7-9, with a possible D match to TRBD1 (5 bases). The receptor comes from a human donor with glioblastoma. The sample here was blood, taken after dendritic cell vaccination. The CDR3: CASSREGVENSPLHF. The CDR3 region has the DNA TGTGCCAGCAGCCGCGAAGGGGTGGAGAATTCACCCCTCCACTTT.